The 5 T cell receptor beta chains reported below all come from one sample, sequenced in a study of blood T cell repertoires in COVID-19. The assay was immunoSEQ multiplex PCR, and TCRdb's table has in-frame clones only and misses some. This sample has some 150,000 clones; around 86% occur once, and the top ten carry almost 8.5%. The sequencing input was peripheral blood. These TCRs come from an older woman with active or convalescent COVID-19.

The chain carries TRBV3-1 (or the pseudogene TRBV3-2) and TRBJ1-4; 8 nucleotides line up with TRBD1. CDR3 length equals 13 residues. CDR1 and CDR2 (germline): LGHDT, YNNKEL (reference sequence). The V gene end was trimmed by 3 bases and the J gene end by 7 bases; junction bases not matched to a gene: 1. CDR3 in DNA: TGTGCCAGCAGCCACGACAGGGGTGAAAAACTGTTTTTT. Its protein is CASSHDRGEKLFF.

The genes are TRBV30 and TRBJ1-2, with 9 bases aligning to TRBD1. The V gene's germline CDR1 is GTSNPN and CDR2 SVGIG (reference sequence). The V and J ends lost 3 bases and 5 bases, in that order; junction bases with no gene match: 13. The CDR3 length is 16 residues. The CDR3 spells CAWSPDGTGRGYGYTF. Written as DNA, the CDR3 is TGTGCCTGGAGCCCCGACGGGACAGGGCGAGGTTATGGCTACACCTTC.

The chain carries TRBV18 and TRBJ1-5; TRBD1 matches 8 bases. J lost 6 bases, V lost 6 bases, and 10 bases had no gene match. The CDR3 is made up of 15 amino acids. The germline V gene encodes CDR1 KGHSH and CDR2 LQKENI. CDR3 sequence reads: CASSLAGGESQPQHF. CDR3 DNA sequence: TGTGCCAGCTCCCTCGCAGGGGGCGAGAGTCAGCCCCAGCATTTT. Variable domain in full (rest from reference TRBV18 and TRBJ1-5): NAGVMQNPRHLVRRRGQEARLRCSPMKGHSHVYWYRQLPEEGLKFMVYLQKENIIDESGMPKERFSAEFPKEGPSILRIQQVVRGDSAAYFCASSLAGGESQPQHFGDGTRLSIL.

This clone was observed a few times. The chain has TRBV2 and TRBJ2-2; a weak D match, TRBD1 (6 bases). The germline CDR1 and CDR2 sequences are SNHLY and FYNNEI. Trimming took off 0 bases at V and 4 bases at J, with 9 bases between the two ends. The CDR3 sequence is 15 residues long. This CDR3 reads CASSEAGGFTGELFF. In nucleotides, the CDR3 is TGTGCCAGCAGTGAAGCAGGGGGTTTCACCGGGGAGCTGTTTTTT.

This chain uses TRBV7-2 with TRBJ1-1, with no clear D. Per the germline V gene, CDR1 is SGHTA and CDR2 is FQGNSA. The CDR3 is made up of 13 amino acids. The V and J ends lost 4 bases and 8 bases respectively, with 14 bases between them. The CDR3 loop reads CASSSGPPAEAFF. The CDR3 DNA sequence: TGTGCCAGCAGCTCGGGTCCCCCGGCCGAAGCTTTCTTT. The full variable domain, completed using reference TRBV7-2 and TRBJ1-1, is GAGVSQSPSNKVTEKGKDVELRCDPISGHTALYWYRQSLGQGLEFLIYFQGNSAPDKSGLPSDRFSAERTGGSVSTLTIQRTQQEDSAVYLCASSSGPPAEAFFGQGTRLTVV.